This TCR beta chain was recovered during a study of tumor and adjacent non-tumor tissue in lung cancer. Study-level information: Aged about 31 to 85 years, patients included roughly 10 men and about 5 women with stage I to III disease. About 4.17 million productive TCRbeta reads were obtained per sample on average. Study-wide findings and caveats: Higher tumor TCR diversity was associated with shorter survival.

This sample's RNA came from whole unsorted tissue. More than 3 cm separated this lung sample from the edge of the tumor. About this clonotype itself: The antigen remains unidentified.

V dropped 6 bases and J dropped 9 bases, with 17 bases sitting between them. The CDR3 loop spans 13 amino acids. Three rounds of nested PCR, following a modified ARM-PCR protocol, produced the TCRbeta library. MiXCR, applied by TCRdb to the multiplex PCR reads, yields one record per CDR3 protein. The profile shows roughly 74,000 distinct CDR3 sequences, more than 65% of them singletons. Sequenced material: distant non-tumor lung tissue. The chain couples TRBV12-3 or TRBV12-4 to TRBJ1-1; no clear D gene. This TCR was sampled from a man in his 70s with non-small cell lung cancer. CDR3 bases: TGTGCCAGCAGAATAACACCGGAGCAGAAAGCTTTCTTT. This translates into CASRITPEQKAFF.